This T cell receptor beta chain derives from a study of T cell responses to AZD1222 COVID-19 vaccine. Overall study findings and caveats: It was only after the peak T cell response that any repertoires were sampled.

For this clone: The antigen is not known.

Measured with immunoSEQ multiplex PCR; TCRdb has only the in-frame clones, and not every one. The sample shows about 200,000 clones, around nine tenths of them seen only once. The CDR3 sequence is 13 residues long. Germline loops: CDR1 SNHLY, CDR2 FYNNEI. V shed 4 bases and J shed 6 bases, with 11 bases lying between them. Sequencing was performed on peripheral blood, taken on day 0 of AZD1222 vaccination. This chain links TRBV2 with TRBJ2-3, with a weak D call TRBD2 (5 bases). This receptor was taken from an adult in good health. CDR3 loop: CASSGGRGDTQYF. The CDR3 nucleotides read TGTGCCAGCAGTGGAGGCCGAGGGGATACGCAGTATTTT.